The 20 T cell receptor beta chains given below trace back to one sample, sequenced in a study of T cell changes during pregnancy in multiple sclerosis. The repertoire was sequenced with immunoSEQ multiplex PCR; TCRdb's copy has only in-frame clones and lacks some. The sample comprises around 80,000 clones, about 90% of which are singletons, and about 2.8% rests with the top ten. The input for sequencing was peripheral blood, taken before pregnancy. These TCRs come from a female donor with multiple sclerosis, enrolled in a pregnancy study.

This clone appeared a single time. The rearrangement joins TRBV7-9 to TRBJ1-1; D is possibly TRBD1 (6 bases). Germline V lookup: CDR1 SEHNR, CDR2 FQNEAQ (reference sequence). The CDR3 extends over 14 amino acids. V lost 5 bases and J 5 bases, leaving 15 bases between the germline ends. The CDR3 reads CASSPGGLWTEAFF. In nucleotides, the CDR3 is TGTGCCAGCAGCCCGGGGGGCCTGTGGACTGAAGCTTTCTTT.

J is TRBJ2-6 and V is TRBV5-1; 10 nucleotides match TRBD1. J lost 2 bases, V lost 2 bases, and 7 bases had no gene match. The CDR3 has 18 residues. Germline CDR1 reads SGHRS; CDR2 reads YFSETQ. DNA for the CDR3: TGCGCCAGCAGCTTACGACAGGGGGCGCGGGCTGGGGCCAACGTCCTGACTTTC. This gives the protein CASSLRQGARAGANVLTF.

This clone was recorded only once. One junction end disagrees with the germline gene, perhaps due to a read error. The chain recombines TRBV7-7 with TRBJ2-5; 8 positions agree with TRBD1. Germline lookup yields CDR1 SSHAT and CDR2 FNYEAQ (reference sequence). The CDR3 is made up of 14 amino acids. The CDR3 region has the DNA TGTGCTAGCAGCCTAGGACAGGGAACGGAGACCCAGTACTTC. Translating it yields CASSLGQGTETQYF.

The V call is TRBV5-6, the J call TRBJ2-1; 7 bases map to TRBD1. Germline-derived CDR1 and CDR2 are SGHDT and YYEEEE. V lost 2 bases and J lost 6; bases outside the gene matches: 11. The CDR3 totals 16 residues. In nucleotides, the CDR3 is TGTGCCAGCAGCTTTAACAGGGGCTCAGTGGCCAATGAGCAGTTCTTC. Translated: CASSFNRGSVANEQFF.

V gene TRBV15 combines with J gene TRBJ2-7, with 7 bases lining up with TRBD1. The V and J ends lost 0 bases and 3 bases, in that order; junction bases with no gene match: 8. The CDR3 is 16 residues long. In germline, CDR1 is LNHNV, CDR2 YYDKDF (reference sequence). This chain's CDR3 is CATSRDFRDSRYEQYF. Here the CDR3 DNA reads TGTGCCACCAGCAGAGATTTCCGGGACAGTCGCTACGAGCAGTACTTC.

This rearrangement joins TRBV28 to TRBJ2-3; 8 nucleotides line up with TRBD2. Trimming cost V 6 bases and J 6 bases; bases outside gene matches: 8. Germline assignment: CDR1 MDHEN and CDR2 SYDVKM. CDR3 length: 14 amino acids. The CDR3 is CASRTSAPVDTQYF. CDR3 sequence (DNA): TGTGCCAGCAGGACTAGCGCCCCTGTGGATACGCAGTATTTT.

This clone was counted a single time. The CDR3 DNA sequence: TGTGCCAGCAGCTTGGGGACCGGGACAGCTACCTACGAGCAGTACTTC. It encodes CASSLGTGTATYEQYF. The chain has TRBV7-8 and TRBJ2-7; 7 nucleotides agree with TRBD1. The CDR3 extends over 16 amino acids. Unmatched junction bases numbered 10, after V lost 3 bases and J lost 2 bases. Germline loops: CDR1 SGHVS, CDR2 FQNEAQ.

This chain joins TRBV9 and TRBJ2-3, with 16 bases matching TRBD2. In germline, CDR1 is SGDLS, CDR2 YYNGEE. V dropped 3 bases and J dropped 9; count of bases not matched to a gene: 1. There are 14 residues in the CDR3. The CDR3 bases are TGTGCCAGCAGCGCGGGACTAGCGGGAGGGACGCAGTATTTT. Protein: CASSAGLAGGTQYF.

J is TRBJ1-1 and V is TRBV9; TRBD1 matches 9 bases. CDR3 length: 12 amino acids. Trimming cost V 2 bases and J 11 bases; bases outside gene matches: 4. CDR1 and CDR2 (germline): SGDLS, YYNGEE. CDR3: CASSVGTGRAFF. As DNA, the CDR3 is TGTGCCAGCAGCGTGGGGACAGGGAGGGCTTTCTTT.

The chain joins TRBV28 to TRBJ2-3; 7 positions match TRBD1. The CDR3 contains 15 residues. V lost 0 bases, J lost 6 bases, and 6 bases stayed unmatched. In germline, CDR1 is MDHEN, CDR2 SYDVKM. This CDR3 reads CASSLWGQGEDTQYF. CDR3 nucleotides: TGTGCCAGCAGTTTATGGGGTCAGGGGGAGGATACGCAGTATTTT.

This chain uses TRBV5-4 with TRBJ2-1, with a weak D call TRBD2 (5 bases). The CDR3 is 16 residues long. The germline CDR1 and CDR2 sequences are SGHNT and YYREEE (reference sequence). The V gene lost 0 bases and the J gene lost 7 bases, with 17 bases spanning the gap. As DNA, the CDR3 is TGTGCCAGCAGCTTGGGAGTGGGAGCCCACCCAAATGAGCAGTTCTTC. Residues: CASSLGVGAHPNEQFF.

This chain connects TRBV28 to TRBJ1-2; D is possibly TRBD1 (5 bases). The CDR3 has 13 residues. CDR1 is MDHEN and CDR2 is SYDVKM in the germline V gene. V was clipped by 6 bases and J by 4 bases, with 12 bases between them. This CDR3 is CASSDNRPYGYTF. CDR3 DNA: TGTGCCAGCAGCGATAACAGGCCCTATGGCTACACCTTC.

V is TRBV28 and J is TRBJ2-7; 13 bases match TRBD2. The ends lost 10 bases at V and 4 bases at J; junction bases unmatched: 10. Germline CDR1 reads MDHEN; CDR2 reads SYDVKM. The CDR3 totals 15 residues. For the CDR3, the DNA is TGTGCCACCAGAGGGGCGGGACTAGCGGGGTACGAGCAGTACTTC. Translation: CATRGAGLAGYEQYF.

This chain joins TRBV9 and TRBJ2-7; D perhaps matches TRBD2 (5 bases). V was cut by 4 bases and J by 3 bases, with 14 bases left in between. This CDR3 has 14 residues. The germline V gene encodes CDR1 SGDLS and CDR2 YYNGEE. The CDR3 reads CASSPGGFGYEQYF. The CDR3 DNA reads TGTGCCAGCAGCCCCGGCGGGTTCGGCTACGAGCAGTACTTC.

The chain is built from TRBV7-9 and TRBJ2-3; TRBD2 agrees at 12 bases. After removal of 1 base from V and 4 bases from J, the junction contained 6 bases not matched to a gene. The CDR3 extends over 17 amino acids. The germline gives CDR1 SEHNR, CDR2 FQNEAQ (reference sequence). CDR3: CASSLERGLAGPDTQYF. The CDR3 DNA reads as TGTGCCAGCAGCTTAGAGCGGGGACTAGCGGGTCCAGATACGCAGTATTTT.

This clone showed up just once. The chain joins TRBV12-1 to TRBJ2-1; TRBD1, the table's D call, was not compared with the DNA. TRBV12-1 is a pseudogene. The CDR3 consists of 17 residues. Here the CDR3 DNA reads TGTGCCAGCAGCCGACCCCTGGGACAGGGCTCCTACAATGAGCAGTTCTTC. As protein: CASSRPLGQGSYNEQFF.

The genes are TRBV19 and TRBJ2-3; TRBD1 aligns across 8 bases. Trimming at V came to 3 bases and at J to 2 bases, leaving 7 bases not matched to a gene. Germline CDR1 and CDR2: LNHDA and SQIVND (reference sequence). This CDR3 is built from 16 residues. CDR3 nucleotide sequence: TGTGCCAGTAGTATCCTGGGACAGGCTAACACAGATACGCAGTATTTT. Protein sequence: CASSILGQANTDTQYF. Complete variable domain (other parts from reference TRBV19 and TRBJ2-3): DGGITQSPKYLFRKEGQNVTLSCEQNLNHDAMYWYRQDPGQGLRLIYYSQIVNDFQKGDIAEGYSVSREKKESFPLTVTSAQKNPTAFYLCASSILGQANTDTQYFGPGTRLTVL.

The chain carries TRBV30 and TRBJ2-3; 10 bases are a match to TRBD2. The junction had 4 bases not matched to a gene; V was cut back by 1 base and J by 0 bases. Germline V gives CDR1 GTSNPN, CDR2 SVGIG (reference sequence). The CDR3 covers 16 residues. CDR3 in DNA: TGTGCCTGGAGTGGACCTAGCGGGAGAAGCACAGATACGCAGTATTTT. It specifies CAWSGPSGRSTDTQYF.

The chain carries TRBV6-6 and TRBJ1-4, with 7 bases matching TRBD1. The CDR3 loop spans 15 amino acids. With 6 bases clipped from V and 8 bases from J, the junction kept 12 bases outside the gene matches. From germline, CDR1 is MNHNY and CDR2 SVGAGI (reference sequence). CDR3 DNA: TGTGCCAGCAGCCCCCCGGGCAGGGGGGCCGAAAAACTGTTTTTT. This gives the protein CASSPPGRGAEKLFF.

The CDR3 loop reads CASSSSPVRSTDTQYF. The DNA for the CDR3 is TGTGCCAGCAGTTCCAGTCCCGTTCGTAGCACAGATACGCAGTATTTT. The chain carries TRBV27 and TRBJ2-3; D call uncertain. Germline V gives CDR1 MNHEY, CDR2 SMNVEV (reference sequence). The CDR3 is 16 residues long. Trimming removed 4 bases from V and 0 bases from J, with 14 bases in between.